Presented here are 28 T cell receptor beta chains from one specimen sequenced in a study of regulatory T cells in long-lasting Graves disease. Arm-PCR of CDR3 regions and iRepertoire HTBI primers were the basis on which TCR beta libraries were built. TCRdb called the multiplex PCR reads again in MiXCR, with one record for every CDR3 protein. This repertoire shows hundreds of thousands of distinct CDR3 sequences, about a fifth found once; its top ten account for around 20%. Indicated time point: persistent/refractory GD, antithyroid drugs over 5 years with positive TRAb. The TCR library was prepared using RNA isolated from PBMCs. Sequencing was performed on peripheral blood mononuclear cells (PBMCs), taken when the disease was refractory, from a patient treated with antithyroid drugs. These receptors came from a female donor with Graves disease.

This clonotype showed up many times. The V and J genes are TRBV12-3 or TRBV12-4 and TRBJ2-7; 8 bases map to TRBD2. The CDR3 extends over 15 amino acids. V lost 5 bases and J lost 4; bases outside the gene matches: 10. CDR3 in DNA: TGTGCCAGCAGTCCCCCGAGCGGGAGCGGGTACGAGCAGTACTTC. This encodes CASSPPSGSGYEQYF.

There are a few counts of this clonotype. Here the CDR3 DNA reads TGTGCCAGCAGCGAAACAAAGCCCGGGGAGCTGTTTTTT. Translated: CASSETKPGELFF. The chain employs TRBV7-6 and TRBJ2-2; D is ambiguous. The CDR3 loop spans 13 amino acids. Germline loops: CDR1 SGHVS, CDR2 FNYEAQ. Deletions cut 5 bases from V and 6 bases from J, with 10 bases between.

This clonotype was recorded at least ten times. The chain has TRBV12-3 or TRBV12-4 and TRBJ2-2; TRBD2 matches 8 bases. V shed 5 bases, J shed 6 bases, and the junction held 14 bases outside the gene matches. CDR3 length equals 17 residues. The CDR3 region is CASSADLLAVRSGELFF. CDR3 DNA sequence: TGTGCCAGCAGTGCCGACCTACTAGCGGTCAGGTCCGGGGAGCTGTTTTTT.

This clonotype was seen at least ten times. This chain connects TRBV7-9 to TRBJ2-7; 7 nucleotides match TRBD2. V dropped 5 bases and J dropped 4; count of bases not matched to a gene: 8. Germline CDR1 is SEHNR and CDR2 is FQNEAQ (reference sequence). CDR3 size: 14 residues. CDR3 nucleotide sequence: TGTGCCAGCAGCGGAAAAGGAGCGGGATACGAGCAGTACTTC. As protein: CASSGKGAGYEQYF.

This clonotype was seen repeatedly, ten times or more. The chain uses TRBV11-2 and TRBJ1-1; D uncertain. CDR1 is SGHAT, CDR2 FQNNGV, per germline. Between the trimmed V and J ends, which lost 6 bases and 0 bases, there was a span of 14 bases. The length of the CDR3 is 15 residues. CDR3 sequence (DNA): TGTGCCAGCAGATTTAACCCAGACATGAACACTGAAGCTTTCTTT. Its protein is CASRFNPDMNTEAFF.

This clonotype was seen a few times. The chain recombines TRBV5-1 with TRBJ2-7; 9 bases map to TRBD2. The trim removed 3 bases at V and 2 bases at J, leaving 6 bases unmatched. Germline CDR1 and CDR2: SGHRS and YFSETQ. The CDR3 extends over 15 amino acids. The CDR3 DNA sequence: TGCGCCAGCAGCTCGGGAGCGGGAGGTACCTACGAGCAGTACTTC. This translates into CASSSGAGGTYEQYF.

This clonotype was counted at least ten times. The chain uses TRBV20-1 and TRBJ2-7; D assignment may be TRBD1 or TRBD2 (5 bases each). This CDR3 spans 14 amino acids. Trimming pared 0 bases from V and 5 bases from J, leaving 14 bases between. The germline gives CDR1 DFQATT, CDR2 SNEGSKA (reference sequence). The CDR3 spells CSARDLGRGDEQYF. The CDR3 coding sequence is TGCAGTGCTAGAGATCTTGGGCGAGGGGACGAGCAGTACTTC.

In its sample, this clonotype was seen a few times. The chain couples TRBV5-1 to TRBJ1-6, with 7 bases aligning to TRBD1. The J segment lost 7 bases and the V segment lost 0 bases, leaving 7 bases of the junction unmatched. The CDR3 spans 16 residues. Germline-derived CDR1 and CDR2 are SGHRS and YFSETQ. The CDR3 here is CASSLAGGAGNSPLHF. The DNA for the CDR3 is TGCGCCAGCAGCTTGGCAGGGGGGGCCGGCAATTCACCCCTCCACTTT.

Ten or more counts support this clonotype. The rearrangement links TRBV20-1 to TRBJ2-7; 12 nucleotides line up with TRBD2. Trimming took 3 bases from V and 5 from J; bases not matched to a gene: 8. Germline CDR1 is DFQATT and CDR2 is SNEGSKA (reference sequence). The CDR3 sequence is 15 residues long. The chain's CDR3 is CSARASGRAGNEQYF. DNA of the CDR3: TGCAGTGCTAGGGCTAGCGGGAGGGCAGGGAACGAGCAGTACTTC.

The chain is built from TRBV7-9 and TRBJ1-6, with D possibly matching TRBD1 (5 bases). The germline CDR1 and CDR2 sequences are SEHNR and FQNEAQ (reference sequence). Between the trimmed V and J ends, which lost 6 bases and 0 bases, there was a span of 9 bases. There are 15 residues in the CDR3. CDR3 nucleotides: TGTGCCAGCAGTCAGGGCCTCTCCTATAATTCACCCCTCCACTTT. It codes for CASSQGLSYNSPLHF.

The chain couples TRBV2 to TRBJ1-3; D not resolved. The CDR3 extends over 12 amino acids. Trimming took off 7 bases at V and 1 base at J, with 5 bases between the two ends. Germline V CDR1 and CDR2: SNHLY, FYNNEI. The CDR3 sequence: CASTVSGNTIYF. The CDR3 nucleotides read TGTGCCAGCACAGTTTCTGGAAACACCATATATTTT.

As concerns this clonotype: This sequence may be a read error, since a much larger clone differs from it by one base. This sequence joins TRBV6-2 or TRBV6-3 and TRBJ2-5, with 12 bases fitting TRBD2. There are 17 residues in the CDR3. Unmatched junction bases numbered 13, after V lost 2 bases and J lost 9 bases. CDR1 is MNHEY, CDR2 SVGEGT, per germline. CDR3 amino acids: CASSYPPSGTSGPPQYF. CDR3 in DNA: TGTGCCAGCAGTTACCCCCCCTCCGGGACTAGCGGGCCCCCCCAGTACTTC.

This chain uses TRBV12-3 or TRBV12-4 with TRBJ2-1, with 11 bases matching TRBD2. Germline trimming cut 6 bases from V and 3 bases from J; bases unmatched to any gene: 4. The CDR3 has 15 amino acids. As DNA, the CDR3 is TGTGCCAGCAGGACGACTAGCGGGGTCTACAATGAGCAGTTCTTC. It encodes CASRTTSGVYNEQFF.

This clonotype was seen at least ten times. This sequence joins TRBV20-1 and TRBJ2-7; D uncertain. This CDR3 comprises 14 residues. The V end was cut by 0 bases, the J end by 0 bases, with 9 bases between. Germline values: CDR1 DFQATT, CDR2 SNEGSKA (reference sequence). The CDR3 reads CSARDLGSSYEQYF. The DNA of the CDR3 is TGCAGTGCTAGAGATCTGGGCAGCTCCTACGAGCAGTACTTC.

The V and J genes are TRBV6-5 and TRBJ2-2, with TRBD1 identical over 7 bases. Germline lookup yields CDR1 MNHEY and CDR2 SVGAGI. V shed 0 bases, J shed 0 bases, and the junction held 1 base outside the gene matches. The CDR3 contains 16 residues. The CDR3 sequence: CASSYSQGTNTGELFF. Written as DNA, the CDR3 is TGTGCCAGCAGTTACTCACAGGGGACGAACACCGGGGAGCTGTTTTTT.

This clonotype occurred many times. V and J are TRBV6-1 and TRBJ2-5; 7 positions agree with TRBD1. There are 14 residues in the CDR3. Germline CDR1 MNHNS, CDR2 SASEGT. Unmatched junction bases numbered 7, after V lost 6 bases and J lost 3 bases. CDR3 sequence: CASRGDRFKETQYF. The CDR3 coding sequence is TGTGCCAGCAGGGGGGACAGATTCAAAGAGACCCAGTACTTC.

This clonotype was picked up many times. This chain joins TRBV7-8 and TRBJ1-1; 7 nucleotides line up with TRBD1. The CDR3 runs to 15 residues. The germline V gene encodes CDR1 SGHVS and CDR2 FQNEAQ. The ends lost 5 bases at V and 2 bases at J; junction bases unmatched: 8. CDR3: CASSHQRTGNTEAFF. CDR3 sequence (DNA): TGTGCCAGCAGCCATCAGAGGACAGGAAACACTGAAGCTTTCTTT.

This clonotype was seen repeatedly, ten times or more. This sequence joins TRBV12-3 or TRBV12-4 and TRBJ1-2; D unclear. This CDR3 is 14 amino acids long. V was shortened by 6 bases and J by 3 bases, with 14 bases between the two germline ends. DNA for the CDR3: TGTGCCAGCAGGCCAGGAAAACAGTACTATGGCTACACCTTC. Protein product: CASRPGKQYYGYTF.

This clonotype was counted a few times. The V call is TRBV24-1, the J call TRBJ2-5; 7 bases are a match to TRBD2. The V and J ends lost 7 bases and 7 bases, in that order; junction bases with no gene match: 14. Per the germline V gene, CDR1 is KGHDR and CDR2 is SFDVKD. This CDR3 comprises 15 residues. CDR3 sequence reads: CATSDGPGTTRTQYF. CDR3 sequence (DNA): TGTGCCACCAGCGATGGCCCCGGGACTACACGGACCCAGTACTTC.

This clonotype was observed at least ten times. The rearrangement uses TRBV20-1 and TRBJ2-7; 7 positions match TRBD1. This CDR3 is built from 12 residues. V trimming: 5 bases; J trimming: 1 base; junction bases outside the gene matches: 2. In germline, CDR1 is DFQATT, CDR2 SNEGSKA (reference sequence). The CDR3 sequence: CSARDRSYEQYF. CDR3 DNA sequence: TGCAGTGCTCGGGACAGATCCTACGAGCAGTACTTC.

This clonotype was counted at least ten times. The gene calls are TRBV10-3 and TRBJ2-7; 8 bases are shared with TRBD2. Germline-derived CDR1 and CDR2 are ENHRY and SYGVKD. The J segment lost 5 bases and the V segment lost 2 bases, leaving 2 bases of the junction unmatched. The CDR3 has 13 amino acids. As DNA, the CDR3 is TGTGCCATCAGTGAGAGGACTAGCCACGAGCAGTACTTC. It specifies CAISERTSHEQYF.

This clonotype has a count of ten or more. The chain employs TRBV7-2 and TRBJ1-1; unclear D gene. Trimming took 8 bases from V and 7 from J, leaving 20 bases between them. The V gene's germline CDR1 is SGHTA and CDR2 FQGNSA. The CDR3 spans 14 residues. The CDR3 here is CASGPGVASGEAFF. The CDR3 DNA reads TGTGCCAGCGGGCCTGGGGTGGCCAGCGGTGAAGCTTTCTTT. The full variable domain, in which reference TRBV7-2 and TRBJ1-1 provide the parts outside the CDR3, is GAGVSQSPSNKVTEKGKDVELRCDPISGHTALYWYRQSLGQGLEFLIYFQGNSAPDKSGLPSDRFSAERTGGSVSTLTIQRTQQEDSAVYLCASGPGVASGEAFFGQGTRLTVV.

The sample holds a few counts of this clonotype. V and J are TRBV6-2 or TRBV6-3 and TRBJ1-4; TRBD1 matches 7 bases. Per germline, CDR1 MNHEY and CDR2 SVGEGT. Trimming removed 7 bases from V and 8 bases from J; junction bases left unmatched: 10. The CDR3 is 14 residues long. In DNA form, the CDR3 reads TGTGCCAGCACCAGAGGGACAGCTGGGGAAAAACTGTTTTTT. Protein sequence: CASTRGTAGEKLFF.

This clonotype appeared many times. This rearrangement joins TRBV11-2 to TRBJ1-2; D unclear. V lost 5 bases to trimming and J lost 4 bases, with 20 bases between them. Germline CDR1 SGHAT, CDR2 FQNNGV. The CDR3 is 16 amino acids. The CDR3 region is CASSPLSGRAGYGYTF. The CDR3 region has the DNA TGTGCCAGCAGCCCCCTTTCTGGGCGGGCCGGCTATGGCTACACCTTC.

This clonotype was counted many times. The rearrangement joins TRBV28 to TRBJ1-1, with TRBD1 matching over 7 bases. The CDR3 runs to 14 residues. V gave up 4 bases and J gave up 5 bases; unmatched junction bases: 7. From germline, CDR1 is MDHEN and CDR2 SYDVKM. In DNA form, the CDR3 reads TGTGCCAGCAGTTCAAGCGGACAGGTTACTGAAGCTTTCTTT. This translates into CASSSSGQVTEAFF.

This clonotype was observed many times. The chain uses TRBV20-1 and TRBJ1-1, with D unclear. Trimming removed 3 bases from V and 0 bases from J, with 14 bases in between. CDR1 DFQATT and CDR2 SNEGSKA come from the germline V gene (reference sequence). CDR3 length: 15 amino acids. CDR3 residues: CSASSGAAMNTEAFF. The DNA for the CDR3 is TGCAGTGCTAGCTCAGGCGCCGCTATGAACACTGAAGCTTTCTTT.

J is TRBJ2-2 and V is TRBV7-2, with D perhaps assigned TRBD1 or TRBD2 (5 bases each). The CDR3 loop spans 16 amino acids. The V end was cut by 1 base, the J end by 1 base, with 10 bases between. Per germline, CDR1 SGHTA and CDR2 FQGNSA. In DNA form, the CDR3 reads TGTGCCAGCAGCTTAGTGAGGGACGAGAACACCGGGGAGCTGTTTTTT. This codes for CASSLVRDENTGELFF.

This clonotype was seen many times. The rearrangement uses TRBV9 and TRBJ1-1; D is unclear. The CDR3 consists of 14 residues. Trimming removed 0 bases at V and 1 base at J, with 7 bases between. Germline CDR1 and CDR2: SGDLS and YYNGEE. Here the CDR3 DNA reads TGTGCCAGCAGCGTAGGGGCAGAGAACACTGAAGCTTTCTTT. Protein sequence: CASSVGAENTEAFF.